A selection of T cell receptor beta chains follows, all from one sample in a study of cytomegalovirus exposure and HLA in healthy donors. Sequencing used immunoSEQ multiplex PCR; TCRdb keeps in-frame clones, though not all of them. Of 95,000 to 150,000 clones in the sample, 66% were seen once. The sequencing sample was made of PBMCs. All receptors derive from a man younger than 35 in good health and CMV-seronegative. Both conserved end residues are part of each CDR3. A D gene is named only where the DNA matches it firmly. Not every row has a clone size; where given, it reads once, few, many or a size class.

.	TRBD1	TRBV30	TRBJ2-7	TGTGCCTGGAGTAGAGGACAGGGGGTACGGGGGCAGTACTTC	CAWSRGQGVRGQYF
few	.	TRBV7-6	TRBJ2-7	TGTGCCAGCAGCTTAACTTCTGGAGGGGCCACAAACTCCTACGAGCAGTACTTC	CASSLTSGGATNSYEQYF
.	.	TRBV9	TRBJ2-1	TGTGCCAGCAGCGTAGATAAGCGGAGCTCCTACAATGAGCAGTTCTTC	CASSVDKRSSYNEQFF
once	.	TRBV10-1	TRBJ2-1	TGCGCCAGCAGCCCGGAGAGGGACAATGAGCAGTTCTTC	CASSPERDNEQFF
.	.	TRBV27	TRBJ1-6	TGTGCCAGCAGTCACCGAGGTTCACCCCTCCACTTT	CASSHRGSPLHF
.	TRBD1	TRBV7-9	TRBJ2-6	TGTTCCAGCAGCCCAGAACTTTCAGGGGGCGTCCTTGGGGCCAACGTCCTGACTTTC	CSSSPELSGGVLGANVLTF
.	.	TRBV19	TRBJ2-7	TGTGCCAGTACGGGTGATTCCTACGAGCAGTACTTC	CASTGDSYEQYF
few	TRBD1	TRBV7-6	TRBJ1-4	TGTGCCAGCAGTCAACCGGGACAGGGGAGCAAACTGTTTTTT	CASSQPGQGSKLFF
.	.	TRBV27	TRBJ1-6	TGTGCCAGCAGCGCTTATTCCTCGACAGGAGCCGAAGCTCTGCCAATGAATTCACCCCTCCACTTT	CASSAYSSTGAEALPMNSPLHF
.	.	TRBV7-2	TRBJ2-7	TGTGCCAGCAGCCCCGTGACTGACTCCTACGAGCAGTACTTC	CASSPVTDSYEQYF
.	.	TRBV5-1	TRBJ1-2	TGCGCCAGCAGCTTGGAGCTTGCGACAGCGTCCTATGGCTACACCTTC	CASSLELATASYGYTF
once	TRBD1	TRBV6-5	TRBJ1-4	TGTGCCAGCAGCCCGAGGACAGGGACTAATGAAAAACTGTTTTTT	CASSPRTGTNEKLFF
.	.	TRBV27	TRBJ2-7	TGTGCCAGCAGTTTAGTTGCGACTCGGGCCTACGAGCAGTACTTC	CASSLVATRAYEQYF
.	.	TRBV28	TRBJ1-2	TGTGCCAGCAGTTTCGGTGGGTCCCCTAGCTATGGCTACACCTTC	CASSFGGSPSYGYTF
few	.	TRBV2	TRBJ1-1	TGTGCCAGCAGTGAAGCGCTTCAGAGGGGGACGGCTTTCTTT	CASSEALQRGTAFF
.	TRBD2	TRBV5-1	TRBJ2-7	TGCGCCAGCAGCTCGTCAATTACTAGCGGGAGGGCCCGTGAGCAGTACTTC	CASSSSITSGRAREQYF
.	.	TRBV11-2	TRBJ1-1	TGTGCCAGCAGCTTCGGCAGGGGCGAGAACACTGAAGCTTTCTTT	CASSFGRGENTEAFF
.	TRBD1	TRBV5-1	TRBJ2-5	TGCGCCAGCAGCCCGACTAACAGGGGAGAAGAGACCCAGTACTTC	CASSPTNRGEETQYF
.	TRBD2	TRBV29-1	TRBJ2-3	TGCAGCGTTCGGAGTAGCGGGAGTCGTATGGATACGCAGTATTTT	CSVRSSGSRMDTQYF
.	.	TRBV6-5	TRBJ1-1	TGTGCCAGCAAGAGCCGACAGTGGGTGAACACTGAAGCTTTCTTT	CASKSRQWVNTEAFF
few	TRBD2	TRBV7-2	TRBJ2-3	TGTGCCAGCAGCAGGATTACTAGCGGGATCACAGATACGCAGTATTTT	CASSRITSGITDTQYF
.	.	TRBV6-1	TRBJ2-6	TGTACCACCGGGGGCTCTGGGGCCAACGTCCTGACTTTC	CTTGGSGANVLTF
.	.	TRBV27	TRBJ1-2	TGTGCCAGCAGCCCCGTTGTTCCAGCTAACTATGGCTACACCTTC	CASSPVVPANYGYTF
.	.	TRBV6-1	TRBJ1-1	TGTGCCAGCAGTGGGGTTGCGGGACGGATGAACACTGAAGCTTTCTTT	CASSGVAGRMNTEAFF
.	.	TRBV30	TRBJ1-6	TGTGCCTGGATTCAGGGGTTGGCGAAGAATTCACCCCTCCACTTT	CAWIQGLAKNSPLHF
few	TRBD1	TRBV9	TRBJ2-3	TGTGCCAGCAGCGACGGGGACAGATCTAGCACAGATACGCAGTATTTT	CASSDGDRSSTDTQYF
.	.	TRBV6-5	TRBJ1-2	TGTGCCAGCAGTCCTACAGGGAACTATGGCTACACCTTC	CASSPTGNYGYTF
.	TRBD1	TRBV7-9	TRBJ2-3	TGTGCCAGCAGCTGGCCGGGACAGGGGGACGCGGATACGCAGTATTTT	CASSWPGQGDADTQYF
.	TRBD1	TRBV7-6	TRBJ1-1	TGTGCCAGCAGCAGGGACAGCTACACTGAAGCTTTCTTT	CASSRDSYTEAFF
.	.	TRBV30	TRBJ1-1	TGTGCCTGGAGAAGGGAGAAGACTGAAGCTTTCTTT	CAWRREKTEAFF
.	.	TRBV5-1	TRBJ2-1	TGCGCCAGCAGCAGCCGGGAGAACAATGAGCAGTTCTTC	CASSSRENNEQFF
.	.	TRBV28	TRBJ1-1	TGTGCCAGCAGTTTACTCCGGGACACTGAAGCTTTCTTT	CASSLLRDTEAFF
.	TRBD1	TRBV28	TRBJ2-3	TGTGCCAGCAGTTTCACTACAGGGGATCGGGGAGATACGCAGTATTTT	CASSFTTGDRGDTQYF
.	TRBD2	TRBV5-5	TRBJ2-1	TGTGCCAGCGGGCGGGGAGCGGGATACAATGAGCAGTTCTTC	CASGRGAGYNEQFF
.	TRBD2	TRBV9	TRBJ2-1	TGTGCCAGCAGCGTTTGGGGAGCGGGAGGGGATGAGCAGTTCTTC	CASSVWGAGGDEQFF
.	TRBD2	TRBV4-1	TRBJ2-3	TGCGCCAGCAGCCAATCGATGGTAGCGGGGGGCCCTGGAGATACGCAGTATTTT	CASSQSMVAGGPGDTQYF
.	.	TRBV18	TRBJ1-3	TGTGCCAGCTCACCCGGGTCAACTGGAAACACCATATATTTT	CASSPGSTGNTIYF
once	.	TRBV28	TRBJ1-5	TGTGCCAGCAGTTTTGCGGGCCCCTCAAGTCAGCCCCAGCATTTT	CASSFAGPSSQPQHF
.	.	TRBV6-6	TRBJ1-2	TGTGCCAGCAGTTCAGACATCGGCTACACCTTC	CASSSDIGYTF
.	TRBD1	TRBV27	TRBJ1-2	TGTGCCAGCAGCCCTGGGGACAGACTAACTATGGGTGGCTACACCTTC	CASSPGDRLTMGGYTF
.	.	TRBV6-4	TRBJ2-2	TGTGCCAGCAAGTCCGGGACTGCCGGGGAGCTGTTTTTT	CASKSGTAGELFF
.	TRBD1	TRBV5-8	TRBJ1-5	TGTGCCAGCAGCTTAGGGACAGGGAATCAGCCCCAGCATTTT	CASSLGTGNQPQHF
.	.	TRBV30	TRBJ2-2	TGTGCCCGAGAATTTCATGGTGGCACCGGGGAGCTGTTTTTT	CAREFHGGTGELFF
.	.	TRBV28	TRBJ1-1	TGTGCCAGCCCCTCTGCGGGGGCGGCCACTGAAGCTTTCTTT	CASPSAGAATEAFF
.	TRBD1	TRBV11-2	TRBJ2-5	TGTGCCAGCAGTCGCAAACAGGGGACCCTAGAGACCCAGTACTTC	CASSRKQGTLETQYF
.	TRBD2	TRBV10-2	TRBJ2-1	TGCGCCAGCAGTGAGTCGGTGATAGCGGGAGGACTCGGGGAGCAGTTCTTC	CASSESVIAGGLGEQFF
.	.	TRBV6-5	TRBJ2-1	TGTGCCAGCAGTTATGGCGGTGAGCAGTTCTTC	CASSYGGEQFF
few	TRBD2	TRBV7-7	TRBJ2-7	TGTGCCAGCAGCCCCGGACTAGCGGGAGGGAGGGAGCAGTACTTC	CASSPGLAGGREQYF
.	.	TRBV5-4	TRBJ2-5	TGTGCCAGCAGCTTACCCGGCGCGGTGGAGACCCAGTACTTC	CASSLPGAVETQYF
few	TRBD2	TRBV28	TRBJ2-2	TGTGCCAGCACCGGGGGGGTGTGGGGCACCGGGGAGCTGTTTTTT	CASTGGVWGTGELFF
.	TRBD1	TRBV5-1	TRBJ1-1	TGCGCCAGCAGCGGCGGACAGGGGAACACTGAAGCTTTCTTT	CASSGGQGNTEAFF
.	.	TRBV7-3	TRBJ2-5	TGTGCCAGCAGCTCCAGTAACAAAGAGACCCAGTACTTC	CASSSSNKETQYF
.	TRBD1	TRBV29-1	TRBJ2-7	TGCAGCGGGGGGCAGGGGGTCTACGAGCAGTACTTC	CSGGQGVYEQYF
.	.	TRBV27	TRBJ1-1	TGTGCCAGCAGTTTATACGGGGTTCGTTCGAACACTGAAGCTTTCTTT	CASSLYGVRSNTEAFF
.	TRBD1	TRBV12-5	TRBJ1-3	TGTGCTAGTGGTTTGGTAACAGGGGGCGCGAGTGAATCTGGAAACACCATATATTTT	CASGLVTGGASESGNTIYF
.	TRBD1	TRBV25-1	TRBJ1-5	TGTGCCAGCAGTGATATGGGACAGAATCAGCCCCAGCATTTT	CASSDMGQNQPQHF
.	.	TRBV2	TRBJ1-5	TGTGCCAGCAGTGAAGGGAAGGGAAGGGGTCAGCCCCAGCATTTT	CASSEGKGRGQPQHF